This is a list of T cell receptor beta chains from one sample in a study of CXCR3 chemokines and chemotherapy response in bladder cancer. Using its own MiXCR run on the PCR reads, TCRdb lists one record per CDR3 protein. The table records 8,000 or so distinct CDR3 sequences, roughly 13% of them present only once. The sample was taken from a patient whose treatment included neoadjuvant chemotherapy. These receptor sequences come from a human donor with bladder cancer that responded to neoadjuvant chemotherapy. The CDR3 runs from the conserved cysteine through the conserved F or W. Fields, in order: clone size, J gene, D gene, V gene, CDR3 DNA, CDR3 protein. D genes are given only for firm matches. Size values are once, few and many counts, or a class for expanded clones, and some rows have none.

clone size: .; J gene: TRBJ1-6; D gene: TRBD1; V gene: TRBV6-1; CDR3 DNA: TGTGCCGGGAAGGGGGACAGGGGGAATTCACCCCTCCACTTT; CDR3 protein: CAGKGDRGNSPLHF
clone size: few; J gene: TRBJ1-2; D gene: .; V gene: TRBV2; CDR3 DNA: TGTGCCAGCAGTGAAGGACACTATGGCTACACCTTC; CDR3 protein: CASSEGHYGYTF
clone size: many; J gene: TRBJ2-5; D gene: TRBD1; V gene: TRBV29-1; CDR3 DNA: TGCAGCGGTAGACGGGGACAGGGCAGGGAGACCCAGTACTTC; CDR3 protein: CSGRRGQGRETQYF
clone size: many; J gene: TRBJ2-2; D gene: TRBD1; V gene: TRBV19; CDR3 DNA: TGTGCCAGTAGTACAGGGACAGGGGCTCAGGACACCGGGGAGCTGTTTTTT; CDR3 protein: CASSTGTGAQDTGELFF
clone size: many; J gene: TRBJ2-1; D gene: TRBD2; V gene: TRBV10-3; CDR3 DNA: TGTGCCATCAGTGAGCCTGGCGGGGGGGCGGGAAATGAGCAGTTCTTC; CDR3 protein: CAISEPGGGAGNEQFF
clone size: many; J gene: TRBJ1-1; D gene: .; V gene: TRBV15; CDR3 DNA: TGTGCCACCAGCAGAGATCCGGCCCCTGAAGCTTTCTTT; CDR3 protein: CATSRDPAPEAFF
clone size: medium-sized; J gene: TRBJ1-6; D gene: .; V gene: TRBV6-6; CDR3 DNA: TGTGCCAGCAGTTACGGCCTAACCTCCTATAATTCACCCCTCCACTTT; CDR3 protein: CASSYGLTSYNSPLHF
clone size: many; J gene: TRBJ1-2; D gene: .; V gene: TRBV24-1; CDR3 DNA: TGTGCCACCAGTGAGGGCGCGGGGGGGGAGCAGAACTATGGCTACACCTTC; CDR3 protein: CATSEGAGGEQNYGYTF
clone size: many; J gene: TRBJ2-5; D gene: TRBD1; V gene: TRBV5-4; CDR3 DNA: TGTGCCAGCAGCACCGACAGGGGCACCCAGTACTTC; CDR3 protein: CASSTDRGTQYF
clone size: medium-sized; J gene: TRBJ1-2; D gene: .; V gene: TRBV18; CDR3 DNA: TGTGCCAGCTCACCGGGTCCGGCGTCTGAGGTCTATGGCTACACCTTC; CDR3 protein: CASSPGPASEVYGYTF
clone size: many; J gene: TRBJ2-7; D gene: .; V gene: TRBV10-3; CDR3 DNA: TGTGCCATCAGTGTAACAGGAAGCTCCTACGAGCAGTACTTC; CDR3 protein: CAISVTGSSYEQYF
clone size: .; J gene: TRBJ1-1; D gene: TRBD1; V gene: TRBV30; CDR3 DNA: TGTGCCGGACAACAGGGGGCGGGTACTGAAGCTTTCTTT; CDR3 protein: CAGQQGAGTEAFF
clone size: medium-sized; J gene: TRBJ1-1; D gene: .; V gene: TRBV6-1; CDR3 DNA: TGTGCCAGCTCGACCCAGACGGGTAACACTGAAGCTTTCTTT; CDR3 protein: CASSTQTGNTEAFF
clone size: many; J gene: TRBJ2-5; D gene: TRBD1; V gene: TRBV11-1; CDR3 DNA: TGTGCCAGCAGCTTCGACAGGGGGCGGCAAGAGACCCAGTACTTC; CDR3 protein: CASSFDRGRQETQYF
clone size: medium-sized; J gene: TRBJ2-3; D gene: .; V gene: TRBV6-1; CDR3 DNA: TGTGCCAGCAGTGAAGGGGGCGTCTTCTCAGATACGCAGTATTTT; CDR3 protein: CASSEGGVFSDTQYF
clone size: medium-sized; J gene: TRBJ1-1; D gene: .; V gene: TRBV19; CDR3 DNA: TGTGCCAGTAGTATGAGACAGGCCCATGAAGCTTTCTTT; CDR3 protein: CASSMRQAHEAFF
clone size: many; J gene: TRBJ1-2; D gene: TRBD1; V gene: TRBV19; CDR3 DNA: TGTGCCAGTAGTATCCCCGGGACAGGGCTAGGAGGCTACACCTTC; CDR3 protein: CASSIPGTGLGGYTF
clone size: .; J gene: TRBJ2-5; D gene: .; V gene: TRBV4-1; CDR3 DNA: TGCGCCAGCAGCCAAGAACTAATAAGGGTTGGAGAGACCCAGTACTTC; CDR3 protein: CASSQELIRVGETQYF
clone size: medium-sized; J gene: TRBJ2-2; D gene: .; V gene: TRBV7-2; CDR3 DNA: TGTGCCAGCAGCTACCTGAACACCGGGGAGCTGTTTTTT; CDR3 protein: CASSYLNTGELFF
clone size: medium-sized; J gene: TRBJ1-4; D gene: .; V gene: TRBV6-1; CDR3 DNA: TGTGCCAGCAGCCGAAGGTCTAATGAAAAACTGTTTTTT; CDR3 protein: CASSRRSNEKLFF
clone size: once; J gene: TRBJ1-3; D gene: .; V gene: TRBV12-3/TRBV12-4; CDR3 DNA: TGTGCCAGCAGTCCCCCATCCCATTACTCTGGAAACACCATATATTTT; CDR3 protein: CASSPPSHYSGNTIYF
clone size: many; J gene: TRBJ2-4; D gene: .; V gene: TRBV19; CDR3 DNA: TGTGCCAGTAGTATTGATGTCGCGACAGCCAAAAACATTCAGTACTTC; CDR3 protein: CASSIDVATAKNIQYF
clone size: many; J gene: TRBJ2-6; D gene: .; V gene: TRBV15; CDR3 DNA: TGTGCCACCAGCAGAGATATGGGCAGGGTTGGGTCTGGGGCCAACGTCCTGACTTTC; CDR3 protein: CATSRDMGRVGSGANVLTF
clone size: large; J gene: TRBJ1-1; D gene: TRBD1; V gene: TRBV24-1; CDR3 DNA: TGTGCCACCAGTGCACGACAGGGAGACGTTGGGGACACTGAAGCTTTCTTT; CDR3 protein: CATSARQGDVGDTEAFF
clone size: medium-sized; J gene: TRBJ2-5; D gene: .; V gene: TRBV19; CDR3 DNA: TGTGCCAGTAGTATAATGGGGGGGCAAATAGAGACCCAGTACTTC; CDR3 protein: CASSIMGGQIETQYF
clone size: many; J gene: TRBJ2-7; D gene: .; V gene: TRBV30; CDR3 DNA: TGTGCCTGGAGTGAGGGCTCCTACGAGCAGTACTTC; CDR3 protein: CAWSEGSYEQYF
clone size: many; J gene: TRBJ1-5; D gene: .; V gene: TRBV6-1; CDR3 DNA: TGTGCCAGCAAATCAGGACAGCTCAATCAGCCCCAGCATTTT; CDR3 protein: CASKSGQLNQPQHF
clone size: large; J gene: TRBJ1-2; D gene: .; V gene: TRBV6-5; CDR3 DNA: TGTGCCAGCACCCGTAGCTCTAACTATGGCTACACCTTC; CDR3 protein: CASTRSSNYGYTF
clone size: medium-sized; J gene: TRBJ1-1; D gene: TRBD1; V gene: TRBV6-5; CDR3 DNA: TGTGCCAGCAGTCGACAGGGCTGGAACACTGAAGCTTTCTTT; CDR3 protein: CASSRQGWNTEAFF
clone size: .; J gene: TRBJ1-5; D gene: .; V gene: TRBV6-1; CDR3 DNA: TGTGCCAGCAGTGTGGGGGATCAGCCCCAGCATTTT; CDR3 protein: CASSVGDQPQHF
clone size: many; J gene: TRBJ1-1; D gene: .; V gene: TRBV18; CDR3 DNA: TGTGCCAGCTCCCCAGCCACTGAAGCTTTCTTT; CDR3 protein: CASSPATEAFF
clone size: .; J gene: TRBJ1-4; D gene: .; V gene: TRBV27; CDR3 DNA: TGTGCCAGCAGTTTACAGGGAGGGGAAAAACTGTTTTTT; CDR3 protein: CASSLQGGEKLFF
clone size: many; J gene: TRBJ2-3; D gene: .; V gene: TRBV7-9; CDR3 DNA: TGTGCCAGCAGTCCCGGGACCGGGTTTTCGGATACGCAGTATTTT; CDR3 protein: CASSPGTGFSDTQYF
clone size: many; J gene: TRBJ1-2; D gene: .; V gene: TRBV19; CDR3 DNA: TGTGCCAGTACGAGGGGACAAAAAAACTATGGCTACACCTTC; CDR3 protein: CASTRGQKNYGYTF
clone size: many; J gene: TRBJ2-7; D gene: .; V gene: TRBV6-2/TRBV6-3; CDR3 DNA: TGTGCCAGCAGGCGACAAGGGGAAACCTCCTACGAGCAGTACTTC; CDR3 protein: CASRRQGETSYEQYF
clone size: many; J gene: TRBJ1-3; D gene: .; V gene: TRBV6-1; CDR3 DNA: TGTGCCAGCTTTGACGGGGATGTTCAGTACACCATATATTTT; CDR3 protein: CASFDGDVQYTIYF
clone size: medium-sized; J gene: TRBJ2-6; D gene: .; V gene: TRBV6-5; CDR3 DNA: TGTGCCAGCAGCACCAAATGGGGTCCCGGGGCCAACGTCCTGACTTTC; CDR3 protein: CASSTKWGPGANVLTF
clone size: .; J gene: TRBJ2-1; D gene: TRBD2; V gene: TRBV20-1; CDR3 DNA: TGCAGTGCTGGGACTAGCGGGGGGGCCTACAATGAGCAGTTCTTC; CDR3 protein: CSAGTSGGAYNEQFF
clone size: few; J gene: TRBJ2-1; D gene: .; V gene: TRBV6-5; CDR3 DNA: TGTGCCAGCAGACCCGGGGGCGGCTACAATGAGCAGTTCTTC; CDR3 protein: CASRPGGGYNEQFF
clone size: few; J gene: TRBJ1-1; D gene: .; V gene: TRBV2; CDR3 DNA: TGTGCCAGCAGTGATCGGGAGGGGAACACTGAAGCTTTCTTT; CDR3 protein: CASSDREGNTEAFF
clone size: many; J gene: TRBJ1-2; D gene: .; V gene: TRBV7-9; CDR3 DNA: TGTGCCAGCAGCTTTCGGCTCTCCTCTAACTATGGCTACACCTTC; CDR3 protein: CASSFRLSSNYGYTF
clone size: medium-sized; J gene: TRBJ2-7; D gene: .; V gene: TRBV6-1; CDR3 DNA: TGTGCCAGCAGTGAAGTAGGGAGTACCTACGAGCAGTACTTC; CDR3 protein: CASSEVGSTYEQYF
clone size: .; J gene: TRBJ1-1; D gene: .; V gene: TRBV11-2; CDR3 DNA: TGTGCCAGCAGCCAATACGTCAGGGGAGGCACTGAAGCTTTCTTT; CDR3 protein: CASSQYVRGGTEAFF
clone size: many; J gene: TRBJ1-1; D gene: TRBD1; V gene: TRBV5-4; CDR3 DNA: TGTGCCAGCAGCTTGGTAAAAGGGACAGGGACTGAAGCTTTCTTT; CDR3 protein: CASSLVKGTGTEAFF
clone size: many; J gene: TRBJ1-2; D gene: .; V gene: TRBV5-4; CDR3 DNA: TGTGCCAGCGGTCAGACATATGGCTACACCTTC; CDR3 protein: CASGQTYGYTF
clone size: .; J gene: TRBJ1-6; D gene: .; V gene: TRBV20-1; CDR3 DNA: TGCAGTGCTAGAGAACAGGGTCAGGCCCTCCACTTT; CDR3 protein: CSAREQGQALHF
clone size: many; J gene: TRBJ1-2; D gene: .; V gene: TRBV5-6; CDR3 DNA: TGTGCCAGCAGCTTATGGTTTACAGGGTTCCATGGCTACACCTTC; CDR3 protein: CASSLWFTGFHGYTF
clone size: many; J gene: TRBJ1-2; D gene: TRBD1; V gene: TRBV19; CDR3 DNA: TGTGCCAGTAGTACACAGGGGTTCCATGGCTACACCTTC; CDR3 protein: CASSTQGFHGYTF
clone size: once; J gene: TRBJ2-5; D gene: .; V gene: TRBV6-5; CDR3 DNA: TGTACCAGCAGTTACTCCGTTGGGGCGGAAGAGACCCAGTACTTC; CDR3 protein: CTSSYSVGAEETQYF
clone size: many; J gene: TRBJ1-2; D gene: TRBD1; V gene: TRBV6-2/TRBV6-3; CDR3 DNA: TGTGCCAGCAAAACAGGGGACTATGGCTACACCTTC; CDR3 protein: CASKTGDYGYTF
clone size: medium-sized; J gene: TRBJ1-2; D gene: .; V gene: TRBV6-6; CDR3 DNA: TGTGCCACCGCGGAGAAGAGTGGCTACACCTTC; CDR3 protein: CATAEKSGYTF
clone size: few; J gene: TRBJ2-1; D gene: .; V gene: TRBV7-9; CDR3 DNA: TGTGCCAGCAGCTTCGGGGACCACTCCTACAATGAGCAGTTCTTC; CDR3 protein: CASSFGDHSYNEQFF
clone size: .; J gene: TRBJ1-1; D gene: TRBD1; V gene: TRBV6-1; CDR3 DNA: TGTGCCAGCAGAAGACAGGGGTTAGGTCGGGGAGCTTTCTTT; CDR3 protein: CASRRQGLGRGAFF
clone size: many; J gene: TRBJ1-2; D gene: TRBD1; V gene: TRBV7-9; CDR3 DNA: TGTGCCAGCAGCTTAGCGGGACAGGGTAACTATGGCTACACCTTC; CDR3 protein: CASSLAGQGNYGYTF
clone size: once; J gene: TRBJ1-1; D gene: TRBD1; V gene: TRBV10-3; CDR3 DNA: TGTGCCATCAGGGACGGGACAGGGGAGAACACTGAAGCTTTCTTT; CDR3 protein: CAIRDGTGENTEAFF